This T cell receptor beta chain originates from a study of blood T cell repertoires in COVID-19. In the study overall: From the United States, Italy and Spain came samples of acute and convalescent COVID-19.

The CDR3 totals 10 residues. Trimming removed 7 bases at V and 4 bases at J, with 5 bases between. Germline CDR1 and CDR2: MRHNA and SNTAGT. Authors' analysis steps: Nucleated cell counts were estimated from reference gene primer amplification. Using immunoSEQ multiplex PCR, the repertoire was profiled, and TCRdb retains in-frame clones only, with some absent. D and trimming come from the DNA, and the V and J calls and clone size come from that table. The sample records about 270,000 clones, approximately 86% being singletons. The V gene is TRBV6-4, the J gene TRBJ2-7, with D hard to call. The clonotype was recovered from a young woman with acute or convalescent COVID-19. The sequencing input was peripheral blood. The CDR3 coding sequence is TGTGCCAGCAATTCGTACGAGCAGTACTTC. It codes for CASNSYEQYF.